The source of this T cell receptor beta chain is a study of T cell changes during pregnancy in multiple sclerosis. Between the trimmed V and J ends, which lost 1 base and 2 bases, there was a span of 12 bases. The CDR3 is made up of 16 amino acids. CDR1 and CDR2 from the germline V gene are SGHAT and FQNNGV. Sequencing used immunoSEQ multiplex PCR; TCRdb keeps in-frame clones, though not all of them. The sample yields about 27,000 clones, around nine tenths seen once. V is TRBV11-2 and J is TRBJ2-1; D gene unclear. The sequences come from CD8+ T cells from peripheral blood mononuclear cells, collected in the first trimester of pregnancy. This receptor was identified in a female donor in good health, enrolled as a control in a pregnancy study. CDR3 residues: CASSLVCRLAYNEQFF. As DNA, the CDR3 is TGTGCCAGCAGCTTAGTATGTCGTCTAGCCTACAATGAGCAGTTCTTC. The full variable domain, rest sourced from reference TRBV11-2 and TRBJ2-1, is EAGVAQSPRYKIIEKRQSVAFWCNPISGHATLYWYQQILGQGPKLLIQFQNNGVVDDSQLPKDRFSAERLKGVDSTLKIQPAKLEDSAVYLCASSLVCRLAYNEQFFGPGTRLTVL.